This T cell receptor (beta chain) is drawn from a study of molecular identifiers for immune sequencing clone quantification. Study-level information: Four of five splits of RNA from about 20,000 or 100,000 naive CD8 cells were sequenced in replicates. Study-wide points: Spike-in Jurkat TCR RNA from a single cell reportedly registered among one million naive cells.

Sorting captured naive CD8 T cells as CD8+CD4-CCR7+CD45RA+. CDR1 and CDR2 (germline): SGHNT, YYREEE (reference sequence). V was clipped by 5 bases and J by 3 bases, with 15 bases between them. This CDR3 comprises 14 residues. In this sample, this clonotype turned up once. Its antigen is unknown. This may arise from a read error, as a much more abundant clone is one base away. Making the bulk TCR libraries relied on previously described methods and listed TCR primers. TCRdb independently ran MiXCR on the PCR reads; one entry per CDR3 protein. The repertoire holds about 320,000 distinct CDR3 sequences, with 20% to 25% as singletons.

This TCR was recovered from a human donor in good health. Some libraries in this study had Jurkat cell RNA spiked in. The rearrangement uses TRBV5-4 and TRBJ2-7, with D possibly being TRBD1 (5 bases). Sequenced input: naive CD8+ T cells from blood, with Jurkat cell RNA spiked in. Sample subset: FACS-sorted CD8+CD4-CCR7+CD45RA+ naive T cells. CDR3 DNA sequence: TGTGCCAGCAGTCCGACAGAGGATCTCTACGAGCAGTACTTC. Amino acid sequence: CASSPTEDLYEQYF.